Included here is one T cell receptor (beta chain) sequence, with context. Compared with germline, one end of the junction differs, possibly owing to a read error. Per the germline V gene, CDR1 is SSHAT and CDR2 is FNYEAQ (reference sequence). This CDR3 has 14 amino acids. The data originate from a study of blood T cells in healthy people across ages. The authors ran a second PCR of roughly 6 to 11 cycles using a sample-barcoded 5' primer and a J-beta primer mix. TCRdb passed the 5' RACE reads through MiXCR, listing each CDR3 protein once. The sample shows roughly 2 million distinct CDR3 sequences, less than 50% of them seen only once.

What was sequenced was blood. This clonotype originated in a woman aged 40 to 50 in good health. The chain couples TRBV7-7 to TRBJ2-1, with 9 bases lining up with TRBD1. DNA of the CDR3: TGTGCTAGCAGCCCTGACAGGGGGAGCAATGAGCAGTTCTTC. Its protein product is CASSPDRGSNEQFF.